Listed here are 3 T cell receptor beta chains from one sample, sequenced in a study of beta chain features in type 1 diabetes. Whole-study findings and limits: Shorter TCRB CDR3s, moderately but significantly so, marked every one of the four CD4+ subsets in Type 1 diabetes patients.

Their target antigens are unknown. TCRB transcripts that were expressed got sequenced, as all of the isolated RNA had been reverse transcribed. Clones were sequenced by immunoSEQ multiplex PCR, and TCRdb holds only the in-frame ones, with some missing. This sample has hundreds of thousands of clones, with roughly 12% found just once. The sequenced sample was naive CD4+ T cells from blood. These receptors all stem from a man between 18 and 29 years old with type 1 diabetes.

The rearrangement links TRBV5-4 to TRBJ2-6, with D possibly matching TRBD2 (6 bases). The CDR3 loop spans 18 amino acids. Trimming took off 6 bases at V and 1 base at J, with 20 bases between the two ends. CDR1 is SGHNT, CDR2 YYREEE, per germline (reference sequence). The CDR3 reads CASKNPPGGSSGANVLTF. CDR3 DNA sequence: TGTGCCAGCAAAAATCCTCCCGGGGGAAGTTCTGGGGCCAACGTCCTGACTTTC.

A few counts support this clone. The CDR3 DNA follows: TGTGCCAGCTCACCACCGAACCAGGGGCAGCCTGAAGCTTTCTTT. Translated: CASSPPNQGQPEAFF. This chain links TRBV18 with TRBJ1-1; the D gene is possibly TRBD1 (6 bases). V lost 0 bases to trimming and J lost 6 bases, with 14 bases between them. Germline-derived CDR1 and CDR2 are KGHSH and LQKENI. The CDR3 length is 15 residues.

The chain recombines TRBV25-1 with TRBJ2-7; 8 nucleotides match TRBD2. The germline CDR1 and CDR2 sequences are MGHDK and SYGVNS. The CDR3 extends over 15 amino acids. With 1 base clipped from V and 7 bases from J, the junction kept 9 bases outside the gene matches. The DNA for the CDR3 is TGTGCCAGCAGTGAATCCGGACTAGCCGAGCGGGAGCAGTACTTC. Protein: CASSESGLAEREQYF.